This T cell receptor beta chain was recovered during a study of early T cells in non-severe SARS-CoV-2 infection. Study-wide background: Sequencing was performed on bulk RNA from unsorted whole blood, leaving chains unpaired. Overall study results and limits: Clonotype matching in VDJdb favored anti-spike CD8 responses and did not capture private and CD4 specificities.

This clonotype has a count of ten or more. Its antigen remains unidentified. The germline V gene encodes CDR1 DFQATT and CDR2 SNEGSKA (reference sequence). The CDR3 extends over 16 amino acids. V lost 0 bases and J 0 bases, leaving 12 bases between the germline ends. In the library, individual cDNA molecules carried attached unique molecular identifiers. TCRdb fed the 5' RACE reads into MiXCR, producing one record per CDR3 protein. The sample has about 90,000 distinct CDR3 sequences, roughly 12% seen once; the top ten hold approximately 4.7%. The sequence came from an adult who was a healthcare worker with PCR-confirmed SARS-CoV-2 infection or an uninfected control (not recorded which). Specimen: whole blood, collected at baseline. This chain connects TRBV20-1 to TRBJ1-3; D is uncertain. The CDR3 DNA is TGCAGTGCTAGAGATCTCGACCCAAGCTCTGGAAACACCATATATTTT. Protein: CSARDLDPSSGNTIYF.